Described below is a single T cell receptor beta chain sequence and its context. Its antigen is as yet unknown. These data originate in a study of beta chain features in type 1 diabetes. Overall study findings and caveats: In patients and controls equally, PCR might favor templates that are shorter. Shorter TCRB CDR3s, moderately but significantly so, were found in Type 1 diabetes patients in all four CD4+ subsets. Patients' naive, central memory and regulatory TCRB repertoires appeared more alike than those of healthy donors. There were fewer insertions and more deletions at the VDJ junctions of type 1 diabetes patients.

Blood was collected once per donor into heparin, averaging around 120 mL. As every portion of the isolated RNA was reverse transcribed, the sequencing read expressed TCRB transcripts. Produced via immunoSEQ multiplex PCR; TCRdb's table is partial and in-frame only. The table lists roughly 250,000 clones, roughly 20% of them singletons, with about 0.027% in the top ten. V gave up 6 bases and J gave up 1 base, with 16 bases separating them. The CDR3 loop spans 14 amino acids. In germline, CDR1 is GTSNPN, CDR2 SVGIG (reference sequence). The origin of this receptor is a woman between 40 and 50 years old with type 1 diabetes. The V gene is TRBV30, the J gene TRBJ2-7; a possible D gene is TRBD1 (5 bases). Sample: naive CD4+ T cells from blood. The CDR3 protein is CACETPGNSYEQYF. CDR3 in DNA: TGTGCCTGCGAAACTCCAGGGAATTCCTACGAGCAGTACTTC.